Below, one T cell receptor beta chain is given with its context. Its antigen is unknown. This sample was included in a study of cytomegalovirus exposure and HLA in healthy donors. Study results and caveats: A later analysis by the authors found several of the most significant clusters apparently linked to common viral pathogens.

PCR primers comprised 60 Vbeta and 13 Jbeta primers. Per the study methods: Around 11 million shared chains were among around 80 million unique TCR beta chains counted in a later analysis. Assay used: immunoSEQ multiplex PCR; TCRdb lists only in-frame clones, some missing. The V and J calls and clone size come from that table; D and trimming were worked out from the DNA. The table counts about 84,000 clones; 0.45% to 0.7% lies in the top ten. The V gene lost 1 base and the J gene lost 0 bases, with 19 bases spanning the gap. The CDR3 totals 19 residues. The germline V gene encodes CDR1 KGHSH and CDR2 LQKENI.

Source material: PBMCs. The chain carries TRBV18 and TRBJ1-5; D is perhaps TRBD1 (6 bases). The TCR was taken from a man aged 45-60 years in good health and CMV-seronegative. The CDR3 loop reads CASSPRTVLGRGSNQPQHF. CDR3 sequence (DNA): TGTGCCAGCTCACCACGTACGGTATTGGGCAGGGGTAGCAATCAGCCCCAGCATTTT.